The 3 T cell receptor beta chains listed next were all sequenced from one sample in a study of shared clonotypes between healthy human individuals. Sequencing used immunoSEQ multiplex PCR; TCRdb keeps in-frame clones, though not all of them. The sample shows over a million clones, 70% to 80% of them seen only once. The sequenced sample consisted of memory CD4+ T cells from PBMCs. Subset meaning: CD45RA-negative fraction. The source of these receptors is a young man in good health. Some clones in this sample may be carry-over from other donors' samples.

V usage is TRBV11-2 and J usage is TRBJ1-1; TRBD1 is a possible D gene (5 bases). Per the germline V gene, CDR1 is SGHAT and CDR2 is FQNNGV. The CDR3 contains 18 residues. V lost 5 bases, J lost 1 base, and 23 bases lay in between. The CDR3 protein is CASSPYGRGRGGNTEAFF. The CDR3 region has the DNA TGTGCCAGCAGCCCGTATGGGCGGGGACGCGGCGGGAACACTGAAGCTTTCTTT. The full variable domain, in which reference TRBV11-2 and TRBJ1-1 provide the parts outside the CDR3, is EAGVAQSPRYKIIEKRQSVAFWCNPISGHATLYWYQQILGQGPKLLIQFQNNGVVDDSQLPKDRFSAERLKGVDSTLKIQPAKLEDSAVYLCASSPYGRGRGGNTEAFFGQGTRLTVV.

V gene TRBV21-1 combines with J gene TRBJ1-2. TRBV21-1 is recorded as a pseudogene. The CDR3 has 11 residues. This CDR3 reads CASSKARDYTF. The CDR3 nucleotides are TGTGCCAGCAGCAAAGCTAGGGACTACACCTTC.

This clone has just a few counts. CDR3 in DNA: TGTGCCAGCAGTTACACAGGGGGCAGAGGCACTGAAGCTTTCTTT. It translates to CASSYTGGRGTEAFF. The chain couples TRBV6-5 to TRBJ1-1; 9 bases line up with TRBD1. V gave up 2 bases and J gave up 4 bases; unmatched junction bases: 5. Germline V gene data show CDR1 as MNHEY and CDR2 as SVGAGI. This CDR3 is 15 amino acids long.